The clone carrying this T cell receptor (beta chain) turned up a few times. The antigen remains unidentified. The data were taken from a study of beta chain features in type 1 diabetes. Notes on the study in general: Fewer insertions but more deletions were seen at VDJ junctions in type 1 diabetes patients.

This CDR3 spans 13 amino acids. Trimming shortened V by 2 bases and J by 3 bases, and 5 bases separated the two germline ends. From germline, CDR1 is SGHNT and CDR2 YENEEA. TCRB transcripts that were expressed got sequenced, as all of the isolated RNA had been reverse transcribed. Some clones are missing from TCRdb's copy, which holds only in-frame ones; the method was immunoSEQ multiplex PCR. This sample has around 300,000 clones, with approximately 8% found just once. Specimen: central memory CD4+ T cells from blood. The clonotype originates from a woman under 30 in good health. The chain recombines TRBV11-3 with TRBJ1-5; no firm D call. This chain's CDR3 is CASSLSPNQPQHF. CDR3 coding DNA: TGTGCCAGCAGCTTATCTCCCAATCAGCCCCAGCATTTT.